The rows below give T cell receptor beta chains drawn from one sample of a study of shared clonotypes between healthy human individuals. Method: immunoSEQ multiplex PCR; TCRdb's copy keeps in-frame clones and lacks some. Among 85,000 to 100,000 clones listed, roughly two thirds were seen once. Sequenced material: memory CD8+ T cells sorted from blood. Receptors were obtained from a man aged 25 to 40 in good health. Each CDR3 is given without its conserved first and last residue. The D gene is left open where the match is weak.

d_gene,j_gene,v_gene,len,CDR3aa
-,TRBJ2-7,TRBV27,13,ASSLGFEVSYEQY
-,TRBJ2-3,TRBV11-3,11,ASSLGVTDTQY
-,TRBJ1-2,TRBV28,14,ASRPLWDGREYGYT
-,TRBJ1-1,TRBV6-6,11,ASSYSPGGEAF
TRBD2,TRBJ2-7,TRBV6-5,13,ASSYSLAGRAEQY
-,TRBJ1-1,TRBV11-2,11,ASSPSPSTEAF
-,TRBJ2-1,TRBV4-3,12,ASSQELVLYEQF
-,TRBJ2-2,TRBV7-3,12,ASSLDVNTGELF
-,TRBJ2-7,TRBV7-9,11,ASSFGSTYEQY
-,TRBJ2-7,TRBV7-8,10,ASSLGDYEQY
TRBD1,TRBJ2-7,TRBV4-1,10,ASGQGRNEQY
-,TRBJ2-3,TRBV5-1,13,ASSLGEGGTDTQY
-,TRBJ2-1,TRBV7-9,13,ASSLVDRIYNEQF